This T cell receptor beta chain was observed in a study of blood T cells in healthy people across ages. Next came a second PCR, run for about 7 to 11 cycles, which used a sample-barcoded 5' primer along with a J-beta primer mix. Each CDR3 protein gets one entry after TCRdb re-called the 5' RACE reads with MiXCR. The data contain more than 1,000,000 distinct CDR3 sequences, 25% of them singletons. Healthy Caucasians from Russia aged roughly 6 to 95 served as donors. The data also belong to a second study, concerning T cells of mothers and their children. Per that paper: Several million TCR beta reads per child versus over 9 million per mother.

The origin of this receptor is a girl under 10 years old in good health. Sequencing used blood.

As DNA, the CDR3 is TGCGCCAGCAGCTTGGACGGCCCGAACACTGAAGCTTTCTTT. It specifies CASSLDGPNTEAFF. This chain links TRBV5-1 with TRBJ1-1; no clear D. V lost 0 bases to trimming and J lost 1 base, with 7 bases between them. Looked up from germline, CDR1 is SGHRS and CDR2 is YFSETQ. This CDR3 region has 14 residues.